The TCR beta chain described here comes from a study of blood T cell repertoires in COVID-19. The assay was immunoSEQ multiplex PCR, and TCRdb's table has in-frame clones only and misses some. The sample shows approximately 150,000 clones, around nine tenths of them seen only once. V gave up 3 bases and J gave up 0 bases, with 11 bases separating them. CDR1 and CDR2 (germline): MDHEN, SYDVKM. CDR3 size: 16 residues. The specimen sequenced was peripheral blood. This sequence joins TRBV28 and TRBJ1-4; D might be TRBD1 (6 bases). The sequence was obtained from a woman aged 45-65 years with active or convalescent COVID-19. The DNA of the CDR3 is TGTGCCAGCAGTTTGCTGGACAGCTCAACTAATGAAAAACTGTTTTTT. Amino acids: CASSLLDSSTNEKLFF.